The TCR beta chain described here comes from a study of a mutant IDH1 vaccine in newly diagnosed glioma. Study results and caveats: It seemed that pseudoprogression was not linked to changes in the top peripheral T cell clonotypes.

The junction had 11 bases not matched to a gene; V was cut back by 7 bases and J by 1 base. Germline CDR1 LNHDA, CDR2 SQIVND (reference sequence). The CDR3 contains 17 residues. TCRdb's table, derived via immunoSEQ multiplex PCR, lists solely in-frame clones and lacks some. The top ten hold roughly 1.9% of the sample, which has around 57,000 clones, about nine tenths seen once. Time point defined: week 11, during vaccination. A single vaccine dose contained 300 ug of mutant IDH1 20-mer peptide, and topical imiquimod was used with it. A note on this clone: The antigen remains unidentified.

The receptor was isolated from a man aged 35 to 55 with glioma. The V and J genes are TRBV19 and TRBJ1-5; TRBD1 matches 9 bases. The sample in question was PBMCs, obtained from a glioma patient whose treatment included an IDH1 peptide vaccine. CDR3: CASTIRDREGSNQPQHF. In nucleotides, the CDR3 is TGTGCCAGTACCATCCGGGACAGGGAGGGGAGCAATCAGCCCCAGCATTTT.